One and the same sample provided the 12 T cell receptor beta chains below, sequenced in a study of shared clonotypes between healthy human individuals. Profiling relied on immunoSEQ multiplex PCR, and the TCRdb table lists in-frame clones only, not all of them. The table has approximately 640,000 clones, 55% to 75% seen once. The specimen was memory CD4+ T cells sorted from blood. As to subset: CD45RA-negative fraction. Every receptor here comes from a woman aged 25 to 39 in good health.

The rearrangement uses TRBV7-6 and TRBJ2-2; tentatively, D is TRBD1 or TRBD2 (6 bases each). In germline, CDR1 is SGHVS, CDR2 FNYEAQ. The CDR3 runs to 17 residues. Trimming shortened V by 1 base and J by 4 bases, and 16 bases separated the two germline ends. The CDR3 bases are TGTGCCAGCAGCTTAGGCTCCGGGGGCGCCGCCACCGGGGAGCTGTTTTTT. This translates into CASSLGSGGAATGELFF. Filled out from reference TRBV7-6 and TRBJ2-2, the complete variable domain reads GAGVSQSPRYKVTKRGQDVALRCDPISGHVSLYWYRQALGQGPEFLTYFNYEAQQDKSGLPNDRFSAERPEGSISTLTIQRTEQRDSAMYRCASSLGSGGAATGELFFGEGSRLTVL.

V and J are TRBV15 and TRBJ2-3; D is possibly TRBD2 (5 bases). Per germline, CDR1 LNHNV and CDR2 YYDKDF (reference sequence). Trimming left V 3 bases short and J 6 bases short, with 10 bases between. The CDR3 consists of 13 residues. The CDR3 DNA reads TGTGCCACCAGCAGGGAAATAGCGGATACGCAGTATTTT. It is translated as CATSREIADTQYF.

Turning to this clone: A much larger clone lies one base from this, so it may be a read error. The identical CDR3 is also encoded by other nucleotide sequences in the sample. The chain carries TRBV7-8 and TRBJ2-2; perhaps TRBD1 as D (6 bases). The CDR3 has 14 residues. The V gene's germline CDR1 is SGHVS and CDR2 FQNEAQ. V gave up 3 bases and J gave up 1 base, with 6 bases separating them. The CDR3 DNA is TGTGCCAGCAGCTTGGGACAGAACACCGGGGAGCTGTTTTTT. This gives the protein CASSLGQNTGELFF.

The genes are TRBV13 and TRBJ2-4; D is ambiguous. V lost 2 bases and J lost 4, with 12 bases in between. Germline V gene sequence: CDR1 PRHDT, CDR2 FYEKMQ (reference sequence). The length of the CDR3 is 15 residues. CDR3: CASSLFNAEKNIQYF. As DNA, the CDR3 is TGTGCCAGCAGCTTATTTAATGCGGAGAAAAACATTCAGTACTTC.

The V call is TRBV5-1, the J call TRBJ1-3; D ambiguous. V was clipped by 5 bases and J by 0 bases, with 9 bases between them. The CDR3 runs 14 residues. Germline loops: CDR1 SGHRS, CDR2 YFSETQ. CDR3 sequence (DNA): TGCGCCAGCAGGGCAGAAGCCTCTGGAAACACCATATATTTT. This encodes CASRAEASGNTIYF.

CDR3 DNA sequence: TGTGCCAGCAGCATTGGACTAGCGGGAGGGGTCACCGGGGAGCTGTTTTTT. Amino acids: CASSIGLAGGVTGELFF. J is TRBJ2-2 and V is TRBV11-3; 15 nucleotides line up with TRBD2. The CDR3 is 17 residues long. V lost 5 bases to trimming and J lost 4 bases; unmatched junction nucleotides: 5. Looked up from germline, CDR1 is SGHNT and CDR2 is YENEEA.

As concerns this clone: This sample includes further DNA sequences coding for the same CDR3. The CDR3 protein is CASSSGTSDYNEQFF. In DNA form, the CDR3 reads TGTGCCAGCAGTTCCGGGACTAGCGATTACAATGAGCAGTTCTTC. The V and J genes are TRBV6-4 and TRBJ2-1; 10 nucleotides match TRBD2. The trim removed 5 bases at V and 4 bases at J, leaving 5 bases unmatched. CDR1 is MRHNA, CDR2 SNTAGT, per germline. The CDR3 contains 15 residues.

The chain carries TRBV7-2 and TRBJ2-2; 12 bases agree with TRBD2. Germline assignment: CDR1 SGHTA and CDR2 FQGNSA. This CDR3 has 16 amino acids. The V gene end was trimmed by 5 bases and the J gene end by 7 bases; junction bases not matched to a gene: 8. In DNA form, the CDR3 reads TGTGCCAGCAGCCGATCTAGCGGGAGGGCCTTCGGGGAGCTGTTTTTT. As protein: CASSRSSGRAFGELFF.

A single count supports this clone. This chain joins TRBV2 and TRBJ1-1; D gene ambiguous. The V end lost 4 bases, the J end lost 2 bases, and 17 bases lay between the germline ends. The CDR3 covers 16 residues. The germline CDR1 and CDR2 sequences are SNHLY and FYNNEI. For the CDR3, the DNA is TGTGCCAGCAGTGCCACAGTGGGTTTTCGAAACACTGAAGCTTTCTTT. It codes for CASSATVGFRNTEAFF.

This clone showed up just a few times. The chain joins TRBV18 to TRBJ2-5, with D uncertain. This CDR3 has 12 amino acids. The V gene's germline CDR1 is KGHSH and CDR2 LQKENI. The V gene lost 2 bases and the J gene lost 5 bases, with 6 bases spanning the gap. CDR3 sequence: CASSPAIETQYF. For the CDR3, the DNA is TGTGCCAGCTCACCAGCCATCGAGACCCAGTACTTC.

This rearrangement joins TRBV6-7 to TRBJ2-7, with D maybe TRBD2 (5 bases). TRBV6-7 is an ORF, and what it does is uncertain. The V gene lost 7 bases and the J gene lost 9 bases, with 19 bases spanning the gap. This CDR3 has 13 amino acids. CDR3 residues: CASTPPRGIGQYF. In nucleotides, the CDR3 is TGTGCCAGCACTCCGCCAAGAGGGATCGGGCAGTACTTC.

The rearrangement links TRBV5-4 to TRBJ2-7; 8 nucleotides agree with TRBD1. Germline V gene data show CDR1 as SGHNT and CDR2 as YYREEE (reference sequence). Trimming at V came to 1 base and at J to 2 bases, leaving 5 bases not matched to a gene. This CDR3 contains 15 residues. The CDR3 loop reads CASSLSGQAAYEQYF. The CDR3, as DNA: TGTGCCAGCAGCTTGTCGGGACAGGCCGCCTACGAGCAGTACTTC.